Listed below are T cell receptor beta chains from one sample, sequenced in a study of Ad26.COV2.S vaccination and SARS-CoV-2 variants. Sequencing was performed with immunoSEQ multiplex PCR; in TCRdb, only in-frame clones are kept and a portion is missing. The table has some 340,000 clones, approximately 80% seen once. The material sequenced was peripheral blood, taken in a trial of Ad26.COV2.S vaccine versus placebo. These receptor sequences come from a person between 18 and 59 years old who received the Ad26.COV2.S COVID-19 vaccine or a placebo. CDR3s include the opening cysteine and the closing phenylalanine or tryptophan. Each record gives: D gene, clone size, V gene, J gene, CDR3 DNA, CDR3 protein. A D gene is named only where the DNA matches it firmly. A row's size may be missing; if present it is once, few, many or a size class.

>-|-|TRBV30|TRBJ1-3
TGTGCCTGGAGGAGGGGCTCTGGAAACACCATATATTTT
CAWRRGSGNTIYF
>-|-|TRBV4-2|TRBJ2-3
TGTGCCAGCGCAGAGGGGGGGGCAGATACGCAGTATTTT
CASAEGGADTQYF
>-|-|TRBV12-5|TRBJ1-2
TGTGCTAGTGGTTTACAAGTTCCCGATGGCTACACCTTC
CASGLQVPDGYTF
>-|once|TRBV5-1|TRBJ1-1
TGCGCCAGCAGCTTGGAGGGGCCCTTTAGGGGGAACACTGAAGCTTTCTTT
CASSLEGPFRGNTEAFF
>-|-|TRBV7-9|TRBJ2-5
TGTGCCAGCAGCGGCATCTTCTGGTTGAGATCTTCGGTACACGAGACCCAGTACTTC
CASSGIFWLRSSVHETQYF
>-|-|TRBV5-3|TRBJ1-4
TGTGCCAGAAGCGTCATTAAGGGGGGGAAGGGAAAACTGTTTTTT
CARSVIKGGKGKLFF
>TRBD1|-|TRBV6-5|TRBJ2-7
TGTGCCAGCAGACCGACAGGGCCCTCCTACGAGCAGTACTTC
CASRPTGPSYEQYF
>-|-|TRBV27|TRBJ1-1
TGTGCCAGCAGTTTAGCGGCGGCAGGGAGCATGAACACTGAAGCTTTCTTT
CASSLAAAGSMNTEAFF
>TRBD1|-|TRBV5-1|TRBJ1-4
TGCGCCAGCAGCTTCTTCCCGGACAGGGTGAATGAAAAACTGTTTTTT
CASSFFPDRVNEKLFF
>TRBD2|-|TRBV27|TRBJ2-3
TGTGCCAGCAGTAATAGGGACTACGACACAGATACGCAGTATTTT
CASSNRDYDTDTQYF
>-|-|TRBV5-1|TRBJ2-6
TGCGCCAGCAGCTTGGAAATGGTTATCTCTGGGGCCAACGTCCTGACTTTC
CASSLEMVISGANVLTF
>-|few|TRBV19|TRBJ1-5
TGTGCCAGTAGTGCACAGGGTTACAATCAGCCCCAGCATTTT
CASSAQGYNQPQHF
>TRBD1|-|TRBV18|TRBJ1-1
TGTGCCAGCTCACCAGGGACAGGGGGATTGAACACTGAAGCTTTCTTT
CASSPGTGGLNTEAFF
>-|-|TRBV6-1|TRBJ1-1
TGTGCCAGCAGTGGACTTACAGGGAAATGGAACACTGAAGCTTTCTTT
CASSGLTGKWNTEAFF
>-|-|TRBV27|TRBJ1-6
TGTGCCAGCAGTTTATTCTACATTTCGGATAATTCACCCCTCCACTTT
CASSLFYISDNSPLHF
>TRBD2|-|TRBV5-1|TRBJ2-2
TGCGCCAGCAGTTCTCTAGCGGGGGGCCGTACCGGGGAGCTGTTTTTT
CASSSLAGGRTGELFF
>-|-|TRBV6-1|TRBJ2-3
TGTGCCAGCAGTGAACGGGGTGGGGCGGGGGCCCTTAAGGATACGCAGTATTTT
CASSERGGAGALKDTQYF
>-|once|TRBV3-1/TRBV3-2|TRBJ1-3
TGTGCCAGCAGTCAGACAGACTCTGGAAACACCATATATTTT
CASSQTDSGNTIYF
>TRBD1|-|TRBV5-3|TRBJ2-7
TGTGCCAGAAGCCCTGGTCACAGGGGAGTATCCTACGAGCAGTACTTC
CARSPGHRGVSYEQYF
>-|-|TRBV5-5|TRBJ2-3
TGTGCCAGCTTCAGACAGGGAGGTGTAACAGATACGCAGTATTTT
CASFRQGGVTDTQYF
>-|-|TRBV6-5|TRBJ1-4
TGTGCCAGCAGTTACCACATCGGTGGGGAAAAACTGTTTTTT
CASSYHIGGEKLFF
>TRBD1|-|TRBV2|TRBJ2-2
TGTGCCAGCAAAACCCAGGGGGCGGGTGGCACCGGGGAGCTGTTTTTT
CASKTQGAGGTGELFF
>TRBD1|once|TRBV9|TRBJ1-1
TGTGCCAGCAGCTCCAGAGGGGGCCTGAACACTGAAGCTTTCTTT
CASSSRGGLNTEAFF
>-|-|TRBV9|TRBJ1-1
TGTGCCAGCAGCGTAGAGGGGTGGGGGACTGAAGCTTTCTTT
CASSVEGWGTEAFF
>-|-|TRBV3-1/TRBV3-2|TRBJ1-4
TGTGCCAGCAGCCTCTTTAGCGGGTTCAATGAAAAACTGTTTTTT
CASSLFSGFNEKLFF
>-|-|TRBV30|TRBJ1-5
TGTGCCTGGAGTACGTCCCTCAGTCAGCCCCAGCATTTT
CAWSTSLSQPQHF
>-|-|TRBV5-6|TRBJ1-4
TGTGCCAGCAGCTTGAGGGTACCCTATAATGAAAAACTGTTTTTT
CASSLRVPYNEKLFF
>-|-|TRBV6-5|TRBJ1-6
TGTGCCAGCAGTTTACGAACAGGTGGTAATTCACCCCTCCACTTT
CASSLRTGGNSPLHF
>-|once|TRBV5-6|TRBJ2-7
TGTGCCAGCAGCTTGTTGGCTGACTTAGCGTACGAGCAGTACTTC
CASSLLADLAYEQYF
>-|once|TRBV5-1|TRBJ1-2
TGCGCCAGCAGCTTGGAGGCGGGGGGTCGAGGCTACACCTTC
CASSLEAGGRGYTF
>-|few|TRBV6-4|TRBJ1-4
TGTGCCAGAATACCTCGGGAAAAACTGTTTTTT
CARIPREKLFF
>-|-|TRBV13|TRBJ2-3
TGTGCCAGCAGCTCTCGCACAGATACGCAGTATTTT
CASSSRTDTQYF